This TCR beta chain was recorded in a study of vaccination and CD4 T cells after COVID-19. Notes on this clonotype: Its antigen is as yet unknown.

The Oncomine TCR Beta short-read assay sequenced DNA from cultured CD4+ T cells. The authors extracted genomic DNA from cultured CD4+ T cells. TCRdb redid the calling of the PCR reads with MiXCR, one entry per CDR3 protein. The sample holds fewer than 8,000 distinct CDR3 sequences; 35% are singletons and the top ten take approximately 34%. Sample treatment: roughly 10-day PBMC culture with coronavirus spike peptide pools or control peptides (ViraFEST assay). Pre-COVID-19 pandemic sampling (2011-2018) yielded the unexposed donor's CD4+ T cells. ViraFEST sequenced TCRs after peptide-pool expansion of antigen-specific T cells. CDR1 is SGHTA, CDR2 FQGTGA, per germline. Deletions cut 5 bases from V and 1 base from J, with 8 bases between. The CDR3 runs 13 residues.

The sample taken for sequencing was CD4+ T cells from blood, cultured in vitro. This TCR was recovered from a human donor in good health. The rearrangement uses TRBV7-3 and TRBJ1-1; D uncertain. The CDR3 DNA is TGTGCCAGCAGCATGGACCCGAACACTGAAGCTTTCTTT. Amino acids: CASSMDPNTEAFF.